The T cell receptor beta chain described here comes from a study of technical replicates of blood from a handful of donors. Repertoires were generated with immunoSEQ multiplex PCR, while TCRdb's copy carries only in-frame clones and drops some. This repertoire shows about 74,000 clones, 80% to 90% found once; its top ten account for nearly 4%. Germline V gene data show CDR1 as SGHNT and CDR2 as YYREEE (reference sequence). Between the trimmed V and J ends, which lost 4 bases and 2 bases, there was a span of 19 bases. The CDR3 sequence is 16 residues long. Material for sequencing was PBMCs. J is TRBJ2-7 and V is TRBV5-4, with D maybe TRBD2 (5 bases). The sequence came from a human donor in good health. Some clones in this sample may be carry-over from other donors' samples. CDR3 in DNA: TGTGCCAGCAGCCGGAGAGGAGAGGGATGGGCCTACGAGCAGTACTTC. It yields the protein CASSRRGEGWAYEQYF.